Listed below are T cell receptor beta chains from one sample, sequenced in a study of blood T cells in healthy people across ages. TCRdb re-derived calls from the 5' RACE reads in MiXCR, one entry per CDR3 protein. Seen here are hundreds of thousands of distinct CDR3 sequences, 40% to 50% observed once, and the top ten hold roughly 18%. Sequencing was done on a sample of blood. The receptors originated from a man in his 60s in good health. Both conserved end residues are part of each CDR3. The D gene is left open where the match is weak. Rows may omit the clone size; those that give it use once, few, many or a size class.

TRBV7-2,TRBJ1-5,.,.,CASSLGADQPRHF,TGTGCCAGCAGCTTAGGGGCGGATCAGCCCCGGCATTTT
TRBV9,TRBJ2-1,.,few,CASSATNEQFF,TGTGCCAGCAGCGCGACCAATGAGCAGTTCTTC
TRBV20-1,TRBJ2-5,.,.,CSASPSQQETQYF,TGCAGTGCTAGTCCCAGCCAGCAAGAGACCCAGTACTTC
TRBV7-2,TRBJ2-3,TRBD2,many,CASSLGGGRTDTQYF,TGTGCCAGCAGCTTAGGCGGGGGTAGGACAGATACGCAGTATTTT
TRBV7-3,TRBJ2-3,.,.,CASSPVSSTDTQYF,TGTGCCAGCAGCCCTGTATCTAGCACAGATACGCAGTATTTT
TRBV7-2,TRBJ2-5,.,few,CASSAQPIQETQYF,TGTGCCAGCAGCGCCCAGCCCATCCAAGAGACCCAGTACTTC
TRBV2,TRBJ2-1,.,.,CASSKASNEQFF,TGTGCCAGCAGTAAGGCTAGCAATGAGCAGTTCTTC
TRBV6-5,TRBJ1-2,.,few,CASSYRESYGYTF,TGTGCCAGCAGTTACCGGGAAAGCTATGGCTACACCTTC
TRBV21-1,TRBJ1-2,.,.,CASSKGQGDYGYTF,TGTGCCAGCAGCAAGGGACAGGGGGACTATGGCTACACCTTC
TRBV6-2/TRBV6-3,TRBJ1-6,.,.,CASSQGAVSLHF,TGTGCCAGCAGTCAAGGGGCGGTCTCCCTCCACTTT
TRBV25-1,TRBJ2-5,.,few,CASSEWRGQETQYF,TGTGCCAGCAGTGAATGGAGGGGCCAAGAGACCCAGTACTTC
TRBV19,TRBJ2-7,TRBD2,few,CASSYSQAGVLYEQYF,TGTGCCAGTAGTTACTCCCAAGCGGGGGTTCTCTACGAGCAGTACTTC
TRBV6-6,TRBJ1-5,.,.,CASGLRGTDQPQHF,TGTGCCAGCGGCCTTCGGGGTACGGATCAGCCCCAGCATTTT
TRBV20-1,TRBJ2-7,TRBD2,few,CSARGGLANDRTYEQYF,TGCAGTGCTAGAGGCGGACTAGCGAACGACCGTACCTACGAGCAGTACTTC
TRBV5-1,TRBJ2-7,TRBD1,.,CASSLAVGTGGYEQYF,TGCGCCAGCAGCCTGGCCGTCGGGACAGGTGGTTACGAGCAGTACTTC
TRBV10-3,TRBJ2-3,TRBD2,.,CAVSESGLGTDTQYF,TGTGCCGTCAGTGAGTCGGGACTAGGCACAGATACGCAGTATTTT
TRBV13,TRBJ2-5,TRBD2,.,CASSFEAGGLETQYF,TGTGCCAGCAGCTTCGAGGCGGGGGGGCTCGAGACCCAGTACTTC
TRBV4-3,TRBJ2-3,.,few,CASSLGASGDTQYF,TGCGCCAGCAGCCTTGGCGCATCAGGAGATACGCAGTATTTT
TRBV4-1,TRBJ2-3,.,.,CASSQEGAGWTDTQYF,TGCGCCAGCAGCCAAGAGGGGGCAGGGTGGACAGATACGCAGTATTTT
TRBV6-6,TRBJ1-2,.,.,CASSYSGRDYGYTF,TGTGCCAGCAGTTACTCAGGACGGGACTATGGCTACACCTTC
TRBV10-3,TRBJ2-1,.,few,CAISEPGLAQNEQFF,TGTGCCATCAGTGAGCCGGGACTCGCCCAGAATGAGCAGTTCTTC
TRBV6-6,TRBJ1-2,TRBD1,few,CASSPLDRDGYTF,TGTGCCAGCAGCCCGCTGGACAGGGATGGCTACACCTTC
TRBV4-1,TRBJ2-3,.,few,CASSQPIRDNSDTQYF,TGCGCCAGCAGCCAACCTATCCGGGACAACTCAGATACGCAGTATTTT
TRBV12-3/TRBV12-4,TRBJ2-7,.,many,CASSWSRGGQYF,TGTGCCAGCAGTTGGAGTCGTGGTGGGCAGTACTTC
TRBV11-2,TRBJ1-2,.,.,CASSLEWGTQGYGYTF,TGTGCCAGCAGCTTAGAATGGGGGACCCAGGGGTATGGCTACACCTTC
TRBV15,TRBJ1-2,.,.,CATSRDNYGYTF,TGTGCCACCAGCCGGGACAACTATGGCTACACCTTC
TRBV7-8,TRBJ2-7,.,.,CASSLNVGGSYEQYF,TGTGCCAGCAGCTTAAATGTCGGAGGCTCCTACGAGCAGTACTTC